The 16 T cell receptor beta chains below were found in one sample sequenced in a study of blood T cell repertoires in COVID-19. Assay used: immunoSEQ multiplex PCR; TCRdb lists only in-frame clones, some missing. The sample has about 74,000 clones, 87% seen once. Specimen: peripheral blood. Receptors originate from a woman over 75 with active or convalescent COVID-19.

This clone was recorded only once. The rearrangement joins TRBV7-2 to TRBJ2-3, with 8 bases fitting TRBD2. The CDR3 is 15 residues long. V lost 5 bases, J lost 5 bases, and 9 bases stayed unmatched. Per germline, CDR1 SGHTA and CDR2 FQGNSA. CDR3 residues: CASSQTSGGLDTQYF. The CDR3 region has the DNA TGTGCCAGCAGCCAAACTAGCGGCGGCCTAGATACGCAGTATTTT. The full variable domain, rest sourced from reference TRBV7-2 and TRBJ2-3, is GAGVSQSPSNKVTEKGKDVELRCDPISGHTALYWYRQSLGQGLEFLIYFQGNSAPDKSGLPSDRFSAERTGGSVSTLTIQRTQQEDSAVYLCASSQTSGGLDTQYFGPGTRLTVL.

The V gene is TRBV5-1, the J gene TRBJ1-2; 9 nucleotides line up with TRBD1. CDR3 length: 13 residues. Unmatched junction bases numbered 6, after V lost 4 bases and J lost 8 bases. Germline assignment: CDR1 SGHRS and CDR2 YFSETQ. The CDR3 DNA is TGCGCCAGCAGCGCAGGACAGGGGATAGGCTACACCTTC. Translation: CASSAGQGIGYTF.

DNA for the CDR3: TGTGCCAGCATGGACAGGGTTGGGACTGAAGCTTTCTTT. Protein product: CASMDRVGTEAFF. J is TRBJ1-1 and V is TRBV2; 8 bases map to TRBD1. Germline CDR1 SNHLY, CDR2 FYNNEI. With V trimmed by 7 bases and J by 5 bases, 6 bases remained unmatched. The CDR3 consists of 13 residues.

This clone was recorded once. The V and J genes are TRBV19 and TRBJ2-3; D is perhaps TRBD2 (6 bases). The germline V gene encodes CDR1 LNHDA and CDR2 SQIVND (reference sequence). The V and J ends lost 3 bases and 5 bases respectively, with 15 bases between them. The CDR3 sequence is 15 residues long. The CDR3 coding sequence is TGTGCCAGTAGTATTGCGGGGTCATCAGGAGATACGCAGTATTTT. Its protein product is CASSIAGSSGDTQYF.

This clone was counted many times. This chain joins TRBV2 and TRBJ1-2; 11 bases are shared with TRBD1. The CDR3 covers 15 residues. Germline V CDR1 and CDR2: SNHLY, FYNNEI. The V segment lost 6 bases and the J segment 4 bases; nucleotides outside the gene matches: 7. The CDR3 bases are TGTGCCAGCAGGACCGGGACAGGGGGACTCTATGGCTACACCTTC. It translates to CASRTGTGGLYGYTF.

The chain uses TRBV7-9 and TRBJ2-7, with TRBD2 matching over 8 bases. Trimming cost V 6 bases and J 3 bases; bases outside gene matches: 7. CDR3 length: 14 residues. CDR1 is SEHNR, CDR2 FQNEAQ, per germline (reference sequence). CDR3 coding DNA: TGTGCCAGCAGTCATAGCGGGGCCCTCTACGAGCAGTACTTC. It encodes CASSHSGALYEQYF.

This chain connects TRBV19 to TRBJ1-6, with D perhaps matching TRBD1 (5 bases). V was cut by 5 bases and J by 3 bases, with 20 bases left in between. The CDR3 runs to 18 residues. The germline V gene encodes CDR1 LNHDA and CDR2 SQIVND (reference sequence). CDR3 protein: CASSDPSGTLDYNSPLHF. CDR3 in DNA: TGTGCCAGTAGTGACCCCTCCGGGACTCTCGACTATAATTCACCCCTCCACTTT.

V and J are TRBV4-3 and TRBJ2-1, with D perhaps TRBD2 (5 bases). The V gene's germline CDR1 is LGHNA and CDR2 YSLEER. The V end lost 0 bases, the J end lost 5 bases, and 14 bases lay between the germline ends. CDR3 length: 16 residues. CDR3 DNA sequence: TGCGCCAGCAGCCAAGAAGGAAGGACTTACCACAATGAGCAGTTCTTC. It yields the protein CASSQEGRTYHNEQFF.

This chain joins TRBV7-2 and TRBJ2-5; D possibly corresponds to TRBD2 (5 bases). V dropped 1 base and J dropped 3 bases, with 9 bases sitting between them. Looked up from germline, CDR1 is SGHTA and CDR2 is FQGNSA. The length of the CDR3 is 14 residues. CDR3 sequence (DNA): TGTGCCAGCAGCTTAGGACTACCCGAAGAGACCCAGTACTTC. Its translation is CASSLGLPEETQYF.

The chain employs TRBV6-5 and TRBJ1-6; 8 bases are a match to TRBD1. Per germline, CDR1 MNHEY and CDR2 SVGAGI. The ends lost 6 bases at V and 8 bases at J; junction bases unmatched: 9. This CDR3 contains 15 residues. The CDR3 DNA reads TGTGCCAGCAGGCCTACAGGGGGTATGGATTCACCCCTCCACTTT. Amino acids: CASRPTGGMDSPLHF.

The chain is built from TRBV2 and TRBJ2-7, with a weak D call TRBD1 (6 bases). The V end lost 6 bases, the J end lost 4 bases, and 19 bases lay between the germline ends. This CDR3 is built from 15 residues. CDR1 is SNHLY and CDR2 is FYNNEI in the germline V gene. This chain's CDR3 is CASSDQTGAPYEQYF. CDR3 coding DNA: TGTGCCAGCAGCGATCAGACAGGCGCGCCGTACGAGCAGTACTTC.

This clone was counted a single time. The chain links TRBV6-5 to TRBJ1-2; 8 bases fit TRBD1. The germline V gene has CDR1 MNHEY and CDR2 SVGAGI. With V trimmed by 7 bases and J by 3 bases, 4 bases remained unmatched. This CDR3 has 13 amino acids. The chain's CDR3 is CASTRGRDYGYTF. The CDR3 bases are TGTGCCAGCACCAGGGGGCGAGACTATGGCTACACCTTC.

The CDR3 sequence: CASSLEQGRFEDTQYF. The CDR3 DNA sequence: TGTGCCAGCAGCTTGGAACAGGGGAGGTTTGAAGATACGCAGTATTTT. The chain couples TRBV5-4 to TRBJ2-3, with D perhaps TRBD1 (7 bases). The CDR3 covers 16 residues. Trimming cost V 0 bases and J 5 bases, with 16 bases left between them. CDR1 and CDR2 (germline): SGHNT, YYREEE (reference sequence). The variable domain in full, with the rest retrieved from reference TRBV5-4 and TRBJ2-3, is ETGVTQSPTHLIKTRGQQVTLRCSSQSGHNTVSWYQQALGQGPQFIFQYYREEENGRGNFPPRFSGLQFPNYSSELNVNALELDDSALYLCASSLEQGRFEDTQYFGPGTRLTVL.

This clone was seen only a few times. J is TRBJ1-2 and V is TRBV6-5; 9 bases match TRBD1. Germline V gene lookup returns CDR1 MNHEY and CDR2 SVGAGI. V lost 2 bases and J lost 5; bases outside the gene matches: 3. The length of the CDR3 is 14 residues. The CDR3 region is CASSYGTGQYGYTF. For the CDR3, the DNA is TGTGCCAGCAGTTACGGGACAGGGCAGTATGGCTACACCTTC.

The V and J genes are TRBV6-5 and TRBJ2-3; D perhaps matches TRBD2 (6 bases). The CDR3 has 16 amino acids. Germline V CDR1 and CDR2: MNHEY, SVGAGI. V was shortened by 0 bases and J by 4 bases, with 14 bases between the two germline ends. Here the CDR3 DNA reads TGTGCCAGCAGTTACTCGTCAAGCGGAGGGCCAGATACGCAGTATTTT. As protein: CASSYSSSGGPDTQYF.

This clone showed up just once. The rearrangement uses TRBV19 and TRBJ1-1, with 7 bases matching TRBD1. This CDR3 spans 15 amino acids. The J segment lost 5 bases and the V segment lost 1 base, leaving 7 bases of the junction unmatched. Germline assignment: CDR1 LNHDA and CDR2 SQIVND (reference sequence). This CDR3 reads CASSIVQGVVTEAFF. The CDR3 region has the DNA TGTGCCAGTAGTATAGTTCAGGGGGTGGTTACTGAAGCTTTCTTT.